The 26 T cell receptor beta chains below all came from one sample that was sequenced in a study of spatial heterogeneity in lung cancer. Each CDR3 protein gets one entry after TCRdb re-called the 5' RACE reads with MiXCR. The repertoire holds 9,500 to 15,000 distinct CDR3 sequences, with roughly 6.2% as singletons. The time point: sample taken at primary tumor resection. Whole RNA obtained from tumor, nontumor lung or frozen PBMC underwent sequencing without sorting. The source was normal lung tissue next to the tumor, collected at surgery. All receptors come from a male donor with early-stage non-small cell lung cancer.

This clonotype is medium-sized (0.01 to 0.1%) within its sample. The chain joins TRBV24-1 to TRBJ2-2; 11 bases are shared with TRBD2. CDR3 length equals 15 residues. Germline V lookup: CDR1 KGHDR, CDR2 SFDVKD. V lost 9 bases, J lost 3 bases, and 5 bases stayed unmatched. CDR3 in DNA: TGTGCCACCGGCGGGGGACTAGCGGACACCGGGGAGCTGTTTTTT. Its protein product is CATGGGLADTGELFF.

The rearrangement uses TRBV7-9 and TRBJ2-5; 10 bases line up with TRBD1. CDR1 and CDR2 (germline): SEHNR, FQNEAQ (reference sequence). CDR3 size: 14 residues. After removal of 6 bases from V and 5 bases from J, the junction contained 6 bases not matched to a gene. The CDR3 loop reads CASSVATGGETQYF. For the CDR3, the DNA is TGTGCCAGCAGTGTCGCGACAGGGGGCGAGACCCAGTACTTC.

This clonotype was recorded at least ten times. The chain joins TRBV18 to TRBJ2-1, with D unclear. The germline V gene has CDR1 KGHSH and CDR2 LQKENI. Trimming left V 6 bases short and J 0 bases short, with 12 bases between. This CDR3 has 15 residues. CDR3 nucleotides: TGTGCCAGCTCTCCCCAGTCCGGCTCCTACAATGAGCAGTTCTTC. It encodes CASSPQSGSYNEQFF.

The chain uses TRBV6-5 and TRBJ2-2; 8 bases agree with TRBD2. V was clipped by 4 bases and J by 4 bases; unmatched bases: 5. The germline V gene has CDR1 MNHEY and CDR2 SVGAGI. This CDR3 spans 15 amino acids. The CDR3 here is CASSSGLAGTGELFF. The CDR3 DNA is TGTGCCAGCAGTTCCGGACTAGCTGGCACCGGGGAGCTGTTTTTT.

This clonotype is termed medium-sized (0.01 to 0.1%). The rearrangement uses TRBV20-1 and TRBJ1-3; TRBD1 matches at 7 bases. CDR3 length: 15 residues. Germline CDR1 DFQATT, CDR2 SNEGSKA (reference sequence). The trim removed 3 bases at V and 5 bases at J, leaving 10 bases unmatched. The CDR3 nucleotides read TGCAGTGCTAGTCCAACGACAGGGAGTAGAAACACCATATATTTT. Its protein product is CSASPTTGSRNTIYF.

This clonotype was seen at least ten times. V is TRBV3-1 and J is TRBJ1-3; TRBD1 matches 10 bases. V lost 5 bases to trimming and J lost 1 base; unmatched junction nucleotides: 5. Germline CDR1 and CDR2: LGHDT and YNNKEL (reference sequence). The CDR3 consists of 16 residues. CDR3 amino acids: CASSVGTGESGNTIYF. The DNA of the CDR3 is TGTGCCAGCAGCGTTGGGACAGGGGAGTCTGGAAACACCATATATTTT.

Ten or more counts support this clonotype. The CDR3 region has the DNA TGCAGTGCCGGCTCGTGGACTCTACAAGAGACCCAGTACTTC. It is translated as CSAGSWTLQETQYF. This sequence joins TRBV20-1 and TRBJ2-5; D may be TRBD2 (5 bases). The germline V gene encodes CDR1 DFQATT and CDR2 SNEGSKA (reference sequence). The CDR3 sequence is 14 residues long. V lost 6 bases, J lost 2 bases, and 16 bases lay in between.

The V gene is TRBV5-8, the J gene TRBJ1-2; 12 nucleotides agree with TRBD1. V dropped 3 bases and J dropped 6; count of bases not matched to a gene: 12. Germline V lookup: CDR1 SGHTS, CDR2 YDEGEE. There are 17 residues in the CDR3. In DNA, the CDR3 is TGTGCCAGCAGCTCGATCACTACCGGGACAGGGGGCCATGGCTACACCTTC. Amino acid sequence: CASSSITTGTGGHGYTF.

By share of the sample, this clonotype is medium-sized (0.01 to 0.1%). This chain joins TRBV6-5 and TRBJ2-4; possible D gene TRBD2, 5 bases. Germline V gene data show CDR1 as MNHEY and CDR2 as SVGAGI. V was clipped by 6 bases and J by 0 bases, with 12 bases between them. The CDR3 contains 15 residues. The CDR3 reads CASSASFLAKNIQYF. Written as DNA, the CDR3 is TGTGCCAGCAGCGCTAGCTTCCTAGCCAAAAACATTCAGTACTTC.

This clonotype showed up many times. V and J are TRBV18 and TRBJ1-3; D is undetermined. This CDR3 comprises 16 residues. V gave up 4 bases and J gave up 0 bases, with 13 bases separating them. Germline V gene sequence: CDR1 KGHSH, CDR2 LQKENI. CDR3 region: CASSHWTALSGNTIYF. The CDR3 DNA reads TGTGCCAGCTCACACTGGACGGCCCTCTCTGGAAACACCATATATTTT.

This clonotype was seen many times. The chain employs TRBV9 and TRBJ1-1; 11 bases are shared with TRBD1. V shed 4 bases and J 1 base; nucleotides not matched to a gene: 3. CDR3 length: 15 residues. CDR1 and CDR2 (germline): SGDLS, YYNGEE. Here the CDR3 DNA reads TGTGCCAGCAGCCCAGGACAGGGGGCGAACACTGAAGCTTTCTTT. Its protein product is CASSPGQGANTEAFF.

The chain employs TRBV3-1 and TRBJ2-2; 9 bases agree with TRBD1. Germline V gene data show CDR1 as LGHDT and CDR2 as YNNKEL (reference sequence). This CDR3 has 17 residues. V dropped 4 bases and J dropped 4; count of bases not matched to a gene: 10. As DNA, the CDR3 is TGTGCCAGCAGCCCAGAGAGGACAGGGGTTCCCACCGGGGAGCTGTTTTTT. Amino acids: CASSPERTGVPTGELFF.

This clonotype turned up a few times. This chain uses TRBV5-1 with TRBJ2-1, with 8 bases lining up with TRBD2. Trimming cost V 3 bases and J 4 bases; bases outside gene matches: 6. CDR1 is SGHRS, CDR2 YFSETQ, per germline. The CDR3 is made up of 15 amino acids. The CDR3 nucleotides are TGCGCCAGCAGCTCGAGCGGGAGTGAATACAATGAGCAGTTCTTC. Translated, it gives CASSSSGSEYNEQFF.

This clonotype is categorized as medium-sized. The chain couples TRBV7-9 to TRBJ2-3; D possibly matches TRBD1 or TRBD2 (6 bases each). Trimming stripped 4 bases from V and 8 bases from J, with 25 bases between. This CDR3 comprises 17 residues. Germline-derived CDR1 and CDR2 are SEHNR and FQNEAQ (reference sequence). CDR3 DNA sequence: TGTGCCAGCAGCTCAGGGGACTCTACTTTTAATCGGGGTACGCAGTATTTT. Protein: CASSSGDSTFNRGTQYF.

This clonotype was found many times. The gene calls are TRBV7-9 and TRBJ2-2; D remains ambiguous. Germline assignment: CDR1 SEHNR and CDR2 FQNEAQ (reference sequence). The CDR3 sequence is 16 residues long. Between the trimmed V and J ends, which lost 3 bases and 1 base, there was a span of 12 bases. The CDR3 coding sequence is TGTGCCAGCAGCTTGTATTTGTTGGGGAACACCGGGGAGCTGTTTTTT. Its translation is CASSLYLLGNTGELFF.

Within the sample, this clonotype is medium-sized. This chain uses TRBV28 with TRBJ2-7, with D tentatively TRBD1 (6 bases). With 5 bases removed from V and 2 bases from J, the gap between germline ends came to 16 bases. This CDR3 comprises 15 residues. Per germline, CDR1 MDHEN and CDR2 SYDVKM. This chain's CDR3 is CASSETATGTYEQYF. The CDR3 region has the DNA TGTGCCAGCAGTGAAACTGCCACAGGGACCTACGAGCAGTACTTC.

This clonotype appeared many times. This chain uses TRBV6-2 or TRBV6-3 with TRBJ1-2, with D maybe TRBD1 (5 bases). Germline V CDR1 and CDR2: MNHEY, SVGEGT. The CDR3 extends over 16 amino acids. Trimming removed 4 bases at V and 4 bases at J, with 19 bases between. Here the CDR3 reads CASSLDGHNPLYGYTF. As DNA, the CDR3 is TGTGCCAGCAGTTTGGACGGACACAACCCCCTCTATGGCTACACCTTC.

This clonotype was recorded at least ten times. This chain links TRBV5-1 with TRBJ2-7; a possible D gene is TRBD1 (6 bases). The CDR3 consists of 14 residues. V was cut by 4 bases and J by 1 base, with 12 bases left in between. Germline CDR1 SGHRS, CDR2 YFSETQ. The CDR3 region is CASSKDRLSYEQYF. The CDR3 nucleotides read TGCGCCAGCAGCAAAGACAGGCTTTCCTACGAGCAGTACTTC.

This clonotype was detected many times. The V call is TRBV7-2, the J call TRBJ2-1, with 9 bases matching TRBD2. From germline, CDR1 is SGHTA and CDR2 FQGNSA. The CDR3 loop spans 14 amino acids. After removal of 3 bases from V and 12 bases from J, the junction contained 9 bases not matched to a gene. CDR3 DNA sequence: TGTGCCAGCAGCTTCGACTATAGCGGGGGCGGGCAGTTCTTC. Protein: CASSFDYSGGGQFF. The variable domain in full, with the rest retrieved from reference TRBV7-2 and TRBJ2-1, is GAGVSQSPSNKVTEKGKDVELRCDPISGHTALYWYRQSLGQGLEFLIYFQGNSAPDKSGLPSDRFSAERTGGSVSTLTIQRTQQEDSAVYLCASSFDYSGGGQFFGPGTRLTVL.

The CDR3 spells CASSLVAAQSGNTIYF. CDR3 DNA: TGTGCCAGCAGCTTAGTCGCCGCCCAATCTGGAAACACCATATATTTT. The chain is built from TRBV7-9 and TRBJ1-3, with D hard to call. Between the trimmed V and J ends, which lost 1 base and 1 base, there was a span of 11 bases. Germline CDR1 is SEHNR and CDR2 is FQNEAQ (reference sequence). The CDR3 has 16 residues.

The table lists this clonotype with a few counts. The chain is built from TRBV6-6 and TRBJ1-1; 10 bases are a match to TRBD1. Germline CDR1 is MNHNY and CDR2 is SVGAGI (reference sequence). The V segment lost 5 bases and the J segment 10 bases; nucleotides outside the gene matches: 13. The CDR3 extends over 15 amino acids. The CDR3 is CASSIYRQGAARAFF. In DNA form, the CDR3 reads TGTGCCAGCAGTATCTATCGACAGGGGGCCGCCAGAGCTTTCTTT.

The chain carries TRBV5-5 and TRBJ2-6, with D hard to call. Germline CDR1 reads SGHKS; CDR2 reads YYEKEE (reference sequence). The CDR3 covers 16 residues. The ends were cut back, 0 bases at V and 4 bases at J, with 11 bases in the middle. The CDR3 region is CASSLVVRTGANVLTF. The CDR3 DNA reads TGTGCCAGCAGCTTGGTGGTCAGGACGGGGGCCAACGTCCTGACTTTC.

This clonotype rates as medium-sized. The rearrangement uses TRBV6-5 and TRBJ1-5; D gene ambiguous. Trimming stripped 6 bases from V and 2 bases from J, with 17 bases between. Germline V gives CDR1 MNHEY, CDR2 SVGAGI. The CDR3 has 16 amino acids. The CDR3 DNA is TGTGCCAGCAGCCCTGGACCCCGGGTAGGCAATCAGCCCCAGCATTTT. As protein: CASSPGPRVGNQPQHF.

This clonotype was seen ten or more times. CDR3 sequence: CASSANTGQETQYF. In DNA form, the CDR3 reads TGTGCCAGCAGTGCTAACACAGGGCAAGAGACCCAGTACTTC. The chain uses TRBV2 and TRBJ2-5, with D maybe TRBD1 (6 bases). Germline CDR1 reads SNHLY; CDR2 reads FYNNEI. CDR3 length: 14 residues. The V and J ends lost 4 bases and 2 bases respectively, with 11 bases between them.

This clonotype is medium-sized. This chain connects TRBV5-1 to TRBJ2-3; 7 bases are a match to TRBD2. This CDR3 spans 17 amino acids. V shed 3 bases and J 0 bases; nucleotides not matched to a gene: 10. Germline lookup yields CDR1 SGHRS and CDR2 YFSETQ. This CDR3 is CASSWPERAGSTDTQYF. The CDR3 nucleotides read TGCGCCAGCAGCTGGCCTGAACGAGCGGGGAGCACAGATACGCAGTATTTT.

This clonotype has ten or more counts. The chain is built from TRBV5-4 and TRBJ2-3, with TRBD2 matching over 11 bases. From germline, CDR1 is SGHNT and CDR2 YYREEE (reference sequence). The CDR3 has 15 residues. V trimming: 5 bases; J trimming: 4 bases; junction bases outside the gene matches: 6. The CDR3 here is CASRQGLAEPDTQYF. CDR3 coding DNA: TGTGCCAGCAGGCAGGGACTAGCGGAGCCAGATACGCAGTATTTT.